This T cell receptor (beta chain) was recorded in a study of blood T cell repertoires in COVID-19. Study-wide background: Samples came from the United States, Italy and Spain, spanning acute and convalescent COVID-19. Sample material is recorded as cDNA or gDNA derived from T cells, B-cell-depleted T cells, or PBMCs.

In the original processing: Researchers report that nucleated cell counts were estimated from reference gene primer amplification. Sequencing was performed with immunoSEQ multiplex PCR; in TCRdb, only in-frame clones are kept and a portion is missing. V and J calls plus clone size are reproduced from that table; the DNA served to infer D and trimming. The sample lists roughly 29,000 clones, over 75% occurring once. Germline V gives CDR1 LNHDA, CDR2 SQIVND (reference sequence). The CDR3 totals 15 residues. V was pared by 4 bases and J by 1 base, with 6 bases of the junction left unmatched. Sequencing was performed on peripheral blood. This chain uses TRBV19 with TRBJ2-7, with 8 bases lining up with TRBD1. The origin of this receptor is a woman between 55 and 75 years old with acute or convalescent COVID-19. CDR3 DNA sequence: TGTGCCAGTAGTACCACAGGACAGGGATCCTACGAGCAGTACTTC. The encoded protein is CASSTTGQGSYEQYF.